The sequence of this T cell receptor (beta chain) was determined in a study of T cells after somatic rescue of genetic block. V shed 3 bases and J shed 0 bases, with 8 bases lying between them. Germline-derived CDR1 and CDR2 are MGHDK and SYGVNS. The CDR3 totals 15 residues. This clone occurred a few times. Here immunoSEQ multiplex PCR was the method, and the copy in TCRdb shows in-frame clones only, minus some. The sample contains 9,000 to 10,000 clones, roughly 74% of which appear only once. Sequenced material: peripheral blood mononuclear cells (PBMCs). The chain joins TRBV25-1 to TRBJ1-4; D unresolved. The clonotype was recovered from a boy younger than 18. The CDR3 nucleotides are TGTGCCAGCAGTGACATGACGGCAACTAATGAAAAACTGTTTTTT. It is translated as CASSDMTATNEKLFF.